The subject of this entry is one T cell receptor beta chain. The junction had 5 bases not matched to a gene; V was cut back by 6 bases and J by 2 bases. The CDR3 sequence is 14 residues long. The sample belongs to a study of identical twins. TCRdb recomputed calls from the 5' RACE reads with MiXCR, one row per CDR3 protein. The sample has about 810,000 distinct CDR3 sequences, 12% seen once; the top ten hold about 1.6%. The sample was also reused in another study, on yellow fever vaccine responses in identical twins.

The sequence was collected from a young woman in good health. The sample taken for sequencing was PBMCs. The chain uses TRBV12-3 or TRBV12-4 and TRBJ2-7; 9 positions agree with TRBD2. CDR3 nucleotide sequence: TGTGCCAGCAGCGGACTAGCGAATACCTACGAGCAGTACTTC. This codes for CASSGLANTYEQYF.